This T cell receptor (beta chain) was found in a study of control samples from healthy donors and cancer patients. The CDR3 has 16 amino acids. CDR1 and CDR2 from the germline V gene are MNHNS and SASEGT. V dropped 0 bases and J dropped 2 bases, with 13 bases sitting between them. Clones were sequenced by immunoSEQ multiplex PCR, and TCRdb holds only the in-frame ones, with some missing. The sample carries about 150,000 clones, roughly 90% recorded once. The clonotype was recovered from a woman in her 30s in good health. V gene TRBV6-1 combines with J gene TRBJ2-5, with a tentative D call TRBD1 (6 bases). Sequencing used blood. The chain's CDR3 is CASSEAEGQGQETQYF. The CDR3 DNA reads TGTGCCAGCAGTGAAGCTGAAGGGCAGGGGCAAGAGACCCAGTACTTC.